This T cell receptor (beta chain) was found in a study of technical replicates of blood from several donors. V lost 10 bases to trimming and J lost 2 bases; unmatched junction nucleotides: 18. This CDR3 has 17 residues. Germline V gene data show CDR1 as SNHLY and CDR2 as FYNNEI. Sequenced by immunoSEQ multiplex PCR; TCRdb stores in-frame clones only, minus some. The data contain 85,000 to 95,000 clones, 90% to 97% of them singletons. This chain links TRBV2 with TRBJ2-7; 9 positions agree with TRBD1. Sequencing input: T cells isolated from PBMCs. The receptor's source is a human donor in good health. In DNA, the CDR3 is TGTGCCACGCCTACTCTTGGACAGGGGCGAAATGCCTACGAGCAGTACTTC. As protein: CATPTLGQGRNAYEQYF. The full variable domain, with the rest looked up from reference TRBV2 and TRBJ2-7, is EPEVTQTPSHQVTQMGQEVILRCVPISNHLYFYWYRQILGQKVEFLVSFYNNEISEKSEIFDDQFSVERPDGSNFTLKIRSTKLEDSAMYFCATPTLGQGRNAYEQYFGPGTRLTVT.